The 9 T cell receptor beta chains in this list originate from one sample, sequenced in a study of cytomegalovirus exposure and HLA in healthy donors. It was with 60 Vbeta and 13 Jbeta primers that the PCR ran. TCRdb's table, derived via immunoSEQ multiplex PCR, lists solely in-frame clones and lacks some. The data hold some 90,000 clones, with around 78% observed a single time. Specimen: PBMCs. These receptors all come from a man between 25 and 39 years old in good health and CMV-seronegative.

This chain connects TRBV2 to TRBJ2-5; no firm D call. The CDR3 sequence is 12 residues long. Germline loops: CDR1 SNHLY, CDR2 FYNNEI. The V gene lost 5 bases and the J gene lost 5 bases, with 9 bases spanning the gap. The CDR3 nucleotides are TGTGCCAGCAGTTATCACGGGGAGACCCAGTACTTC. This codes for CASSYHGETQYF.

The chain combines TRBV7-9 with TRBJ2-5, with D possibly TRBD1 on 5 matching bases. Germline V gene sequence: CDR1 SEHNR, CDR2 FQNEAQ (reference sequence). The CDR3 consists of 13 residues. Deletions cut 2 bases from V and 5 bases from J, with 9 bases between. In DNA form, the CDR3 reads TGTGCCAGCAGCTTATCAGGGTACGAGACCCAGTACTTC. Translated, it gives CASSLSGYETQYF. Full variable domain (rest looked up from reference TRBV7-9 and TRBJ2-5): DTGVSQNPRHKITKRGQNVTFRCDPISEHNRLYWYRQTLGQGPEFLTYFQNEAQLEKSRLLSDRFSAERPKGSFSTLEIQRTEQGDSAMYLCASSLSGYETQYFGPGTRLLVL.

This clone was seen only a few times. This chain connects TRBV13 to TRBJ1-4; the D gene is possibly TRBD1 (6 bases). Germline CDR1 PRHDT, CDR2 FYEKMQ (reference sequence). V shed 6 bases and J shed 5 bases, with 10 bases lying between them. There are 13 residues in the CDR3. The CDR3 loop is CASRQTGNEKLFF. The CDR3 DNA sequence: TGTGCCAGCAGACAGACAGGCAATGAAAAACTGTTTTTT.

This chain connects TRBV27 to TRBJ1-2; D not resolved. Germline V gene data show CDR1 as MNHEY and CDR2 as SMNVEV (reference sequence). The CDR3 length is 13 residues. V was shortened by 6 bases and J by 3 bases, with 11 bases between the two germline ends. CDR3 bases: TGTGCCAGCAGCTTAGAGGGTTACTATGGCTACACCTTC. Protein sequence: CASSLEGYYGYTF.

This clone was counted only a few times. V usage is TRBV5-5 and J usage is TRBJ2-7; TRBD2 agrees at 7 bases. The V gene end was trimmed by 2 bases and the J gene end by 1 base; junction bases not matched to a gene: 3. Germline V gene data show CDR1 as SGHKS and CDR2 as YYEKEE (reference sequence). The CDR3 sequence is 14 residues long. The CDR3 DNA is TGTGCCAGCAGCTTCGACGGGAGGTCCTACGAGCAGTACTTC. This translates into CASSFDGRSYEQYF.

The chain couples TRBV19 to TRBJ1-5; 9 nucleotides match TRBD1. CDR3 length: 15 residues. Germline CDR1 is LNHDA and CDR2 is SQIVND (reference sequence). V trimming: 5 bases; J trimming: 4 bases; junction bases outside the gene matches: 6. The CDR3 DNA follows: TGTGCCAGTAGTGAAACAGGGGGCTGGAATCAGCCCCAGCATTTT. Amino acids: CASSETGGWNQPQHF.

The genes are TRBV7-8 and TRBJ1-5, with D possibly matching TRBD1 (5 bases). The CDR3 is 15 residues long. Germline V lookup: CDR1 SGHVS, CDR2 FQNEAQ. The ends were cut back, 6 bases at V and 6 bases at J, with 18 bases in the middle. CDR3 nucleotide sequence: TGTGCCAGCAGTCCAATGCAGGGTTTGATTCAGCCCCAGCATTTT. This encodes CASSPMQGLIQPQHF.

Here the CDR3 DNA reads TGTGCCAGCAGCTCTAACAAGGAGGCGATAAAAGTAGGCTACACCTTC. Its protein product is CASSSNKEAIKVGYTF. The rearrangement uses TRBV5-4 and TRBJ1-2; unclear D gene. V was shortened by 3 bases and J by 8 bases, with 23 bases between the two germline ends. This CDR3 has 16 amino acids. Germline V gene lookup returns CDR1 SGHNT and CDR2 YYREEE (reference sequence).

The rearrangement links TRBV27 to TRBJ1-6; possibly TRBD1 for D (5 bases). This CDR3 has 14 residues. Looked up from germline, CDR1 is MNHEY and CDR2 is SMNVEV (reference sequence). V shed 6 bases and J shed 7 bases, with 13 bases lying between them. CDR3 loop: CASRTGRGNSPLHF. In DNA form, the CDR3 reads TGTGCCAGCAGGACGGGACGGGGGAATTCACCCCTCCACTTT.